This TCR beta chain was documented in a study of T cell responses to AZD1222 COVID-19 vaccine. The repertoire was sequenced with immunoSEQ multiplex PCR; TCRdb's copy has only in-frame clones and lacks some. The sample holds over 100,000 clones, roughly 90% seen once. A word on this clone: Its specificity is not known.

Whole-study findings and limits: Compared with day 0, the breadth and depth of the Spike-specific TCR repertoire rose significantly after two doses of AZD1222. Only five or six individuals given AZD1222 were seropositive at baseline.

This clonotype was obtained from an adult in good health. Here the sequenced sample was peripheral blood, taken on day 0 of AZD1222 vaccination.

CDR3 protein: CASSQQGPEAFF. The CDR3 nucleotides are TGTGCCAGCAGCCAACAGGGCCCTGAAGCTTTCTTT. The genes are TRBV7-9 and TRBJ1-1, with a tentative D call TRBD1 (6 bases). The CDR3 runs to 12 residues. The germline V gene has CDR1 SEHNR and CDR2 FQNEAQ (reference sequence). The V gene lost 5 bases and the J gene lost 6 bases, with 10 bases spanning the gap.